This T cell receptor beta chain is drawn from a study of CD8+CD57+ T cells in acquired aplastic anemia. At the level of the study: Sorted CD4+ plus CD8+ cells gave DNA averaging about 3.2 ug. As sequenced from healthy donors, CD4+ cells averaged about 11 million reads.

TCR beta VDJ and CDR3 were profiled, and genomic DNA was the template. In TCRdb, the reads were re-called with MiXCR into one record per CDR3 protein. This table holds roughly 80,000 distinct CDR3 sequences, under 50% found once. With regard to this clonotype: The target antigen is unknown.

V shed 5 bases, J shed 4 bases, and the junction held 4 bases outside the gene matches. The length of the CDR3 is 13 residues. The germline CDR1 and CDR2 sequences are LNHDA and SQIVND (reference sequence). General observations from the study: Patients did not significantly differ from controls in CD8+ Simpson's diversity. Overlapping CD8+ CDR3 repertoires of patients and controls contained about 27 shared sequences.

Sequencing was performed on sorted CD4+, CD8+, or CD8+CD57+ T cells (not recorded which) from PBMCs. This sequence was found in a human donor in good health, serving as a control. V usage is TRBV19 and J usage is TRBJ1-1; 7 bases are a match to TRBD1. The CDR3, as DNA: TGTGCCAGTAGTTTGACAGGGACCACTGAAGCTTTCTTT. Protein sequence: CASSLTGTTEAFF. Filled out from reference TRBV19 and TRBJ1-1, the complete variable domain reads DGGITQSPKYLFRKEGQNVTLSCEQNLNHDAMYWYRQDPGQGLRLIYYSQIVNDFQKGDIAEGYSVSREKKESFPLTVTSAQKNPTAFYLCASSLTGTTEAFFGQGTRLTVV.